The 9 T cell receptor beta chains below were found in one sample sequenced in a study of T cells in Graves' hyperthyroidism and ophthalmopathy (dated by TCRdb to between 2018 and 2021). Receptor amplification or capture employed multiplex PCR. Sequencing was carried out with an Illumina HiSeq 2000. Amplification of TCR beta CDR3 regions was carried out from RNA transcripts. The TCR CDR3 was subjected to a first round of RT-PCR using the HTBI primer set and the Qiagen OneStep RT-PCR kit. The public reads were run again by TCRdb, first through fastp at Q25 and then through MiXCR, and only productive beta chains were kept. Entries that share a CDR3 protein sequence are merged under the most common genes and DNA. This sample lists fewer than 700,000 distinct CDR3 sequences; 17% were detected once. Together, the top ten hold roughly 15% of the sample. Specimen: blood. The receptors derive from a woman under 30 with Graves' ophthalmopathy.

The chain carries TRBV5-1 and TRBJ2-7; D is ambiguous. The CDR3 runs to 13 residues. CDR1 and CDR2 (germline): SGHRS, YFSETQ. Trimming left V 0 bases short and J 4 bases short, with 8 bases between. The CDR3 loop reads CASSLGALYEQYF. CDR3 in DNA: TGCGCCAGCAGCTTGGGGGCCTTATACGAGCAGTACTTC.

This clonotype was seen at least ten times. CDR3 DNA sequence: TGTGCCAGCAGTTTATTTGTAGATTCGGAAGTGAACACTGAAGCTTTCTTT. Translation gives CASSLFVDSEVNTEAFF. J is TRBJ1-1 and V is TRBV28; D is unclear. The CDR3 runs to 17 residues. The germline V gene has CDR1 MDHEN and CDR2 SYDVKM. V lost 1 base and J 0 bases, leaving 15 bases between the germline ends.

Worth noting for this clonotype: A read error may explain this, as a much larger clone is one base away. V is TRBV6-2 or TRBV6-3 and J is TRBJ2-1; 12 nucleotides match TRBD2. CDR1 is MNHEY, CDR2 SVGEGT, per germline. V trimming: 4 bases; J trimming: 7 bases; junction bases outside the gene matches: 8. The CDR3 consists of 16 residues. The CDR3 here is CASSCPSGGGTNEQFF. In DNA, the CDR3 is TGTGCCAGCAGTTGCCCTAGCGGGGGGGGTACTAATGAGCAGTTCTTC.

This clonotype came up many times. The gene calls are TRBV30 and TRBJ1-5; D is perhaps TRBD1 (5 bases). The germline CDR1 and CDR2 sequences are GTSNPN and SVGIG (reference sequence). The length of the CDR3 is 14 residues. Trimming pared 1 base from V and 5 bases from J, leaving 12 bases between. The CDR3: CAWSATGPYQPQHF. The CDR3 DNA reads TGTGCCTGGAGTGCGACGGGACCTTATCAGCCCCAGCATTTT.

The sample holds many counts of this clonotype. This rearrangement joins TRBV11-2 to TRBJ2-2; no reliable D call. Trimming pared 4 bases from V and 6 bases from J, leaving 9 bases between. CDR3 length: 13 amino acids. Germline-derived CDR1 and CDR2 are SGHAT and FQNNGV. The CDR3 loop is CASSSDGAGELFF. As DNA, the CDR3 is TGTGCCAGCAGCTCGGACGGCGCCGGGGAGCTGTTTTTT.

This clonotype was seen ten or more times. The V call is TRBV18, the J call TRBJ2-1; TRBD2 aligns across 15 bases. In germline, CDR1 is KGHSH, CDR2 LQKENI. The length of the CDR3 is 18 residues. V trimming: 3 bases; J trimming: 5 bases; junction bases outside the gene matches: 8. The CDR3 coding sequence is TGTGCCAGCTCACCCTTTGGACTAGCGGGAGGGCCCCACAATGAGCAGTTCTTC. It specifies CASSPFGLAGGPHNEQFF.

This clonotype was picked up a small number of times. This chain connects TRBV6-1 to TRBJ1-3; D might be TRBD1 (6 bases). This CDR3 is 15 amino acids long. CDR1 and CDR2 (germline): MNHNS, SASEGT. The ends were cut back, 1 base at V and 4 bases at J, with 11 bases in the middle. The CDR3 DNA reads TGTGCCAGCAGTGAAGTGGGGGCGGGGGGAAACACCATATATTTT. It encodes CASSEVGAGGNTIYF.

Turning to this clonotype: Mismatch with germline at one junction end may stem from a read error. The rearrangement links TRBV27 to TRBJ2-1; D perhaps matches TRBD2 (6 bases). CDR1 is MNHEY, CDR2 SMNVEV, per germline (reference sequence). This CDR3 contains 15 residues. The CDR3 DNA sequence: TGTGCCAGCAACCGAGCGGGCGTCTCCTACAATGAGCAGCTCTTC. This sequence encodes CASNRAGVSYNEQLF.

This chain links TRBV20-1 with TRBJ2-3, with D hard to call. V shed 0 bases and J shed 4 bases, with 8 bases lying between them. This CDR3 has 13 amino acids. The germline gives CDR1 DFQATT, CDR2 SNEGSKA (reference sequence). CDR3: CSAREAASDTQYF. CDR3 in DNA: TGCAGTGCTAGAGAGGCAGCATCAGATACGCAGTATTTT.